This T cell receptor (beta chain) stems from a study of metastatic and nonmetastatic thyroid tumors. All patients were untreated before thyroid surgery. This clone was detected ten times or more. TCRdb called clones again from the PCR reads with MiXCR. The data contain about 69,000 clones, approximately 15% of them seen just once; the ten biggest clones take up approximately 7%. V lost 2 bases to trimming and J lost 7 bases; unmatched junction nucleotides: 14. This CDR3 comprises 18 residues. Germline V gene data show CDR1 as SGHTA and CDR2 as FQGNSA. This chain joins TRBV7-2 and TRBJ1-5; TRBD1 agrees at 10 bases. This clonotype was obtained from a male donor with papillary thyroid cancer or a benign thyroid nodule (not recorded which). Some clones in this sample may be carry-over from other donors' samples. Sequenced: blood. The CDR3 DNA is TGTGCCAGCAGCTTAAACCCAACCGGGACAGGGGTTGGGCAGCCCCAGCATTTT. Translating gives CASSLNPTGTGVGQPQHF.